This T cell receptor beta chain was identified during a study of T cells after yellow fever vaccination (dated 2019 in TCRdb). Context from the whole study: Libraries from fractions with low cell numbers were prepared with the SMART-Seq v4 Ultra Low Input RNA kit. Bulk TCR alpha and beta repertoires were sequenced longitudinally to track T-cell clones before and after primary and booster YFV17D yellow fever vaccination. Two healthy male donors, one aged 18 to 30 and one aged 30 to 39 years, were included in the cohort. Blood samples were taken at several timepoints before and after primary and secondary immunization, and bulk PBMC replicates and cell subsets were isolated. The paper's findings and limits, for the study overall: Compared with the primary T-cell response, the secondary T-cell response was weaker but faster, peaking on day 5 rather than day 15. The study included only two donors, which limits how far the findings can be generalized. Most clones expanded after primary vaccination were re-detected after the booster (almost 97% of CD4 and approximately 88% of CD8), suggesting broad memory maintenance. Computational filtering was required because FACS-sorted repertoires could contain abundant contaminating clonotypes from the bulk population. A small share of clonotypes occurred in both CD4 and CD8 compartments, likely arising from convergent recombination.

The sample's treatment or condition label, decoded: live attenuated yellow fever vaccine strain. Two biological replicates of bulk PBMCs were collected at each blood-draw timepoint. A standard Ficoll-Paque protocol was used to isolate PBMCs from peripheral blood. TriZol was used to extract RNA from bulk PBMCs, from CD4 and CD8 fractions, and from dextramer-positive and dextramer-negative fractions. As to this clonotype: What antigen it recognizes has not been identified. No much larger clonotype is one base removed from it; base qualities were not supplied.

Sequencing took place on an Illumina NovaSeq 6000. TCR cDNA was synthesized by 5'RACE template switching, through which a universal primer site and unique molecular identifiers were introduced. cDNA synthesis was primed from both the TCR alpha and TCR beta constant segments. Libraries were amplified in two PCR steps, with sample barcodes and sequencing adapters added in the second step. Sequencing of libraries was performed on Illumina HiSeq 2500 (2x100 bp) or NovaSeq (2x150 bp). The original methods were these. Demultiplexing of reads and collapsing into UMI consensus sequences were performed with MIGEC, and V(D)J alignment was carried out with MiXCR. Clonotypes responding to the vaccine were identified with edgeR on replicate PBMC samples, with the criteria of FDR below 0.01 and a log2 fold change above 5 up to day 15. CD4 or CD8 identity was assigned to each bulk clonotype according to whether the clonotype was present at higher abundance in the sequenced CD4 repertoire or the sequenced CD8 repertoire. TCRdb reanalyzed the raw reads on its own, using fastp at Q25 for trimming and MiXCR for clone calling, and kept in-frame beta chains. Each CDR3 protein gets just one entry, which takes the most common genes and DNA from the rows behind it. The authors' filters were not applied to this entry. For this sample the table gives around 310,000 distinct CDR3 sequences, of which 3.5% to 4.5% were detected only once. The top ten hold approximately 24% of the sample.

Material: PBMCs, obtained 5 days after the yellow fever booster vaccination. The receptor comes from a man in his late teens or twenties who received the YFV17D yellow fever vaccine.

The DNA sequence reads TGTGCCAGCAATCTCCCGGGTCCCGGGGAGCTGTTTTTT. This encodes CASNLPGPGELFF. The sequence is built from TRBV27 and TRBJ2-2; there is no confident call for the D gene. There are 13 amino acids in the CDR3, from cysteine to phenylalanine inclusive. Only the CDR3 part of the read is kept: 39 bases, read in frame from the first base. V is pared back by 7 bases and J by 6 bases, with 12 bases lying between the germline termini. The CDR1 and CDR2 encoded by the germline V gene (reference sequence) are MNHEY and SMNVEV.